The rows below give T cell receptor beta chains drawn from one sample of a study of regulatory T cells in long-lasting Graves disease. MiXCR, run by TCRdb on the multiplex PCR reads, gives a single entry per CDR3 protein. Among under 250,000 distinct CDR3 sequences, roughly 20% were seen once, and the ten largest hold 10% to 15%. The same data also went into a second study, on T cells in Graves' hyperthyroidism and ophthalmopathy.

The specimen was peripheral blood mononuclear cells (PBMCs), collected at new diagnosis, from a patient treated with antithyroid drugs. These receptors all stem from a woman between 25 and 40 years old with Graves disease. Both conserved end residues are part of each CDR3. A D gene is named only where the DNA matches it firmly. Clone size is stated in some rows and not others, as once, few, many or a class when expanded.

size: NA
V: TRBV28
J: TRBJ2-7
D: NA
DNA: TGTGCCAGCAGTTTCAGGGTGACTTTCTACGAGCAGTACTTC
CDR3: CASSFRVTFYEQYF

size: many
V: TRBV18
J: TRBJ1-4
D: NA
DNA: TGTGCCAGCTCACCGGCACAGGGTGCAACTAATGAAAAACTGTTTTTT
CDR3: CASSPAQGATNEKLFF

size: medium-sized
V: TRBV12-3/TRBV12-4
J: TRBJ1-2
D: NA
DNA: TGTGCCAGCAGTTTGTGGGGAGCGAACGGCTACACCTTC
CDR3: CASSLWGANGYTF

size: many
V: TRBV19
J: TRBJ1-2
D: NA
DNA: TGTGCCAGTAGTCTAAAGGATGGCTACACCTTC
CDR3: CASSLKDGYTF

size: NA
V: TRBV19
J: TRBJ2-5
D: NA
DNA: TGTGCCAGTAGTATGGCCGGGACGGATAGGGAGACCCAGTACTTC
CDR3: CASSMAGTDRETQYF

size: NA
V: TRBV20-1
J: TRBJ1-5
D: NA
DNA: TGCAGTGCTAGAGAGAGGGGTGACCAGCCCCAGCATTTT
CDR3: CSARERGDQPQHF

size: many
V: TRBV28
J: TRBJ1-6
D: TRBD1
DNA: TGTGCCAGCTTTAGCGGGACAGGGAACTCACCCCTCCACTTT
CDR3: CASFSGTGNSPLHF

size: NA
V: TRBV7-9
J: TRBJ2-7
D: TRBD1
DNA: TGTGCCAGCAGCTTAGGGACAGGGAGCTCCTACGAGCAGTACTTC
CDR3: CASSLGTGSSYEQYF

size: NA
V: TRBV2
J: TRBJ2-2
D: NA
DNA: TGTGCCAGCAGTGAATCTGAGTCATCCGGGGAGCTGTTTTTT
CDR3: CASSESESSGELFF

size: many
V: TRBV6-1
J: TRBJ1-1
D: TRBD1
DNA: TGTGCCAGCAGGGACAGGGGGCGTTTAAAGAACACTGAAGCTTTCTTT
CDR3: CASRDRGRLKNTEAFF

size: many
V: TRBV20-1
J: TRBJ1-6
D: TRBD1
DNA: TGCAGTGCTAGTTCAGGGGGCGCGGGTAGTTCACCCCTCCACTTT
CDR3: CSASSGGAGSSPLHF

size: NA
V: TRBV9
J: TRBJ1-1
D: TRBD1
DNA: TGTGCCAGCAGCGTCACAGGGGCGAACACTGAAGCTTTCTTT
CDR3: CASSVTGANTEAFF

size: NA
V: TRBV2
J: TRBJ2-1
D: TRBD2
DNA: TGTGCCAGCAGTAGCCGGACTAGCGTCAATGAGCAGTTCTTC
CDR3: CASSSRTSVNEQFF

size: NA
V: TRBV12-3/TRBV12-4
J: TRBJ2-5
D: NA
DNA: TGTGCCAGCAGTTTACGGGGCGTAGAGACCCAGTACTTC
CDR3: CASSLRGVETQYF

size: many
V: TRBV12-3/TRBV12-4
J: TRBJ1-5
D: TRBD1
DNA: TGTGCCAGCAGTCCCCGACAGGGAGATAGCAATCAGCCCCAGCATTTT
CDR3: CASSPRQGDSNQPQHF

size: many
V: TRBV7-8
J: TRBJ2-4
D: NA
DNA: TGTGCCAGCAGCCCAGGAGTTTGGTCCAAAAACATTCAGTACTTC
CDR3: CASSPGVWSKNIQYF

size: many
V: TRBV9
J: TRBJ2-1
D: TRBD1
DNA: TGTGCCAGCAGCGTAGTCGGGACAGACAATGAGCAGTTCTTC
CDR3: CASSVVGTDNEQFF

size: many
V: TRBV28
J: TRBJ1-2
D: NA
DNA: TGTGCCAGCAGTTTCGGGGAGCGGCGGGGCTACACCTTC
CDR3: CASSFGERRGYTF

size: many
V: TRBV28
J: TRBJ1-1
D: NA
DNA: TGTGCCAGCAGTTTCGCAAGCCCTCGAGACACTGAAGCTTTCTTT
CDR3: CASSFASPRDTEAFF

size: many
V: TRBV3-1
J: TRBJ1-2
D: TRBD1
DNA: TGTGCCAGCAGCCAGAGGGCAGGGGGAGTCTATGGCTACACCTTC
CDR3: CASSQRAGGVYGYTF

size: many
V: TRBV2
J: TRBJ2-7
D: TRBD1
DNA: TGTGCCAGCAGGGGGGGACAGGGCTCCTACGAGCAGTACTTC
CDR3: CASRGGQGSYEQYF

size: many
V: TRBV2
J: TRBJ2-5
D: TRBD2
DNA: TGTGCCAGCAGTGGTCTGGCGGGAGGGCCGCGTCTAAAGACCCAGTACTTC
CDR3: CASSGLAGGPRLKTQYF

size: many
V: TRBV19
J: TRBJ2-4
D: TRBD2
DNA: TGTGCCAGTAGGGGACTAGCGATTGAAGGTGGGGCCAAAAACATTCAGTACTTC
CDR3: CASRGLAIEGGAKNIQYF

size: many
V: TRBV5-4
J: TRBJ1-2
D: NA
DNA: TGTGCCAGCAGCTTGGGTCCGGGGGGTCAGAGCTATGGCTACACCTTC
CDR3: CASSLGPGGQSYGYTF

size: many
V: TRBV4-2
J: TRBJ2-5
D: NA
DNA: TGTGCCAGCAGCCAAGGGCCTAACCCCCAAGAGACCCAGTACTTC
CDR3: CASSQGPNPQETQYF

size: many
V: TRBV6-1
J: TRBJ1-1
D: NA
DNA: TGTGCCAGCAAGGTGGGGGTAAGCACTGAAGCTTTCTTT
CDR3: CASKVGVSTEAFF

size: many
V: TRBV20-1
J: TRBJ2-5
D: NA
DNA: TGCAGTGCTGCGGATAACGGGTCAGGGGAGACCCAGTACTTC
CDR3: CSAADNGSGETQYF

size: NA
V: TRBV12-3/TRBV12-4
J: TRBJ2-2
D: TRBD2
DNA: TGTGCCAGCAGAAACCTAGCGGGGCCCCAGGGGGAGCTGTTTTTT
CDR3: CASRNLAGPQGELFF

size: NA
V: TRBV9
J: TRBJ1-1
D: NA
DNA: TGTGCCAGCAGCCCCTCGATAGGGGGTGGTACTGAAGCTTTCTTT
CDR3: CASSPSIGGGTEAFF

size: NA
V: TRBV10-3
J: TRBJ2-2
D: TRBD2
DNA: TGTGCCATCAGCTGGACTAGCGGGAACACCGGGGAGCTGTTTTTT
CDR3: CAISWTSGNTGELFF

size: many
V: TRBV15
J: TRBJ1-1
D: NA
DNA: TGTGCCACCAGCAGAGACAAGGTAACCACTGAAGCTTTCTTT
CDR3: CATSRDKVTTEAFF